This record covers a single T cell receptor (delta chain). This DNA translates differently at residue 10 from the TCRdb protein, which is that of a much larger clone; a read error is likely, and the protein shown is the DNA's own translation. This record belongs to a study of gamma-delta chains in newborns, infants, children. Study overall: Microbial exposure reportedly drives polyclonal innate γδ T cell expansion after birth.

TCRdb re-called the reads through CATT. This sample carries some 4,000 delta-chain clones, over 3% of them seen once, and the ten largest clones take around 11%. This CDR3 contains 14 residues. CDR1 and CDR2 (germline): GEAIGNYY, EKD. This chain joins TRDV2 and TRDJ1, with TRDD3 matching over 8 bases. The TCR sequence derives from a child who was a newborn, infant or young child, either healthy, febrile or measles-vaccinated (not recorded which). Sequencing was performed on blood. This chain's CDR3 is CACDRGYHTNKLIF. Here the CDR3 DNA reads TGTGCCTGTGACAGGGGATACCACACCAATAAACTCATCTTT.